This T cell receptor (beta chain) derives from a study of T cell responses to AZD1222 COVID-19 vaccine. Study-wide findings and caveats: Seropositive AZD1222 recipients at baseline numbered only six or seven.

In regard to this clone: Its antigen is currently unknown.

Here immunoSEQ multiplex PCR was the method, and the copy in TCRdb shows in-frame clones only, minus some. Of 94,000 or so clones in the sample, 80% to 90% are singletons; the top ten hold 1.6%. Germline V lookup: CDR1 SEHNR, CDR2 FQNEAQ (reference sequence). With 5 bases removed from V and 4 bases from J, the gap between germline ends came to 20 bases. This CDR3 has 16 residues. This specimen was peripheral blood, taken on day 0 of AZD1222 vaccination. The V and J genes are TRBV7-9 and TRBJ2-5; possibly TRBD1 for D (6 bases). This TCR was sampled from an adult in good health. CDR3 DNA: TGTGCCAGCAGCCAGGGAGAGGGGGTACCCTCAGAGACCCAGTACTTC. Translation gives CASSQGEGVPSETQYF.